This T cell receptor (beta chain) originates from a study of blood T cell repertoires in COVID-19. This CDR3 contains 16 residues. CDR1 is SGHRS, CDR2 YFSETQ, per germline. V lost 7 bases, J lost 0 bases, and 16 bases lay in between. Authors' analysis steps: Amplified reference gene primers provided the basis for estimating nucleated cell counts. Clones were sequenced by immunoSEQ multiplex PCR, and TCRdb holds only the in-frame ones, with some missing. V, J and clone size are those of that table, while D and trimming were read from the DNA. The profile covers some 270,000 clones, with 84% appearing a single time and more than 1.5% taken by the ten largest.

The receptor comes from a woman between 40 and 55 years old who had recovered from COVID-19. The specimen was peripheral blood. The chain recombines TRBV5-1 with TRBJ2-2, with D perhaps TRBD1 (6 bases). The CDR3 region has the DNA TGCGCCAGCCAGACGGGACACACCTCGAACACCGGGGAGCTGTTTTTT. This sequence encodes CASQTGHTSNTGELFF.